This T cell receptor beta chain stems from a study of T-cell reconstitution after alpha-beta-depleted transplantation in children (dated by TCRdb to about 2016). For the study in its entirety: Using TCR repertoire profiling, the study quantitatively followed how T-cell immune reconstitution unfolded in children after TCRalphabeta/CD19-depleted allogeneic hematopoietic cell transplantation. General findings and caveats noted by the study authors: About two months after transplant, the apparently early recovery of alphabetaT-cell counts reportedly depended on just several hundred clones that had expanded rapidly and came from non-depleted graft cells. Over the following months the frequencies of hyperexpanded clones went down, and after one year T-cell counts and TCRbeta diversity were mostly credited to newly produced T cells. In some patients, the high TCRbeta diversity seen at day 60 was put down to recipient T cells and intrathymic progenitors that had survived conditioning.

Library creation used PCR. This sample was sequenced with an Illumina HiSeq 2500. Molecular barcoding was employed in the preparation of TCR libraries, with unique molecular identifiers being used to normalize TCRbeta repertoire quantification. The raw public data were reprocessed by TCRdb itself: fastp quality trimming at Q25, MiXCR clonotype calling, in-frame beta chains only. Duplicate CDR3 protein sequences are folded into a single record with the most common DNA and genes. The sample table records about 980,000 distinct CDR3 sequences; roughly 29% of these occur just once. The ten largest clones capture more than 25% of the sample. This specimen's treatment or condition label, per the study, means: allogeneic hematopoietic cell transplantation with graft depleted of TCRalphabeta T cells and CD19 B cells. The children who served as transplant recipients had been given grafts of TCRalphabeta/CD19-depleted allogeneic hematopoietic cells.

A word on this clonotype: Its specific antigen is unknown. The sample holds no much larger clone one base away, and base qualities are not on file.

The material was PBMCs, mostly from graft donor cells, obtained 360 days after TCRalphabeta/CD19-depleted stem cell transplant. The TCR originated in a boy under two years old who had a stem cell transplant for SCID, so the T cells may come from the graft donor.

The CDR3 region reads CASSFSSGQAPLLLGTIYF. The nucleotide sequence is given as TGTGCCAGCAGCTTCTCAAGCGGACAGGCGCCCCTTCTCCTAGGCACCATATATTTT. Recombination joined TRBV5-4 with TRBJ1-3; 7 bases in the middle match TRBD1. Spanning cysteine to phenylalanine, the CDR3 consists of 19 amino acids. The entry retains the CDR3 DNA only, 57 bases that are in frame from base 1. Via the germline V gene (reference sequence), CDR1 is SGHNT and CDR2 YYREEE. V ends up 2 bases short and J 9 bases short, with an unmatched junction base count of 23.